The clone carrying this T cell receptor beta chain was seen a few times. The antigen is not known. Only one heparinised blood draw was taken per donor, and its volume averaged about 120 mL. Investigators reverse transcribed all isolated RNA, so they sequenced expressed TCRB transcripts. Assay used: immunoSEQ multiplex PCR; TCRdb lists only in-frame clones, some missing. The data show some 270,000 clones, roughly an eighth seen once. This record belongs to a study of beta chain features in type 1 diabetes. Points from the study as a whole: In comparison with healthy donors, patients had naive, central memory and Treg TCRB repertoires that appeared more similar.

CDR3 length: 14 residues. Trimming took off 6 bases at V and 0 bases at J, with 11 bases between the two ends. Germline loops: CDR1 LGHNA, CDR2 YSLEER. This TCR was recovered from a woman aged 40 to 55 in good health. The chain links TRBV4-3 to TRBJ1-1; D gene unclear. The sample comprised naive CD4+ T cells from blood. The CDR3: CASSAGRMNTEAFF. CDR3 bases: TGCGCCAGCAGTGCGGGCCGCATGAACACTGAAGCTTTCTTT.